The next 10 T cell receptor beta chains were all read from a single sample in a study of T cell changes during pregnancy in multiple sclerosis. Repertoires were generated with immunoSEQ multiplex PCR, while TCRdb's copy carries only in-frame clones and drops some. The table has 45,000 to 65,000 clones, over 90% seen once. The sequencing used CD4+ T cells from peripheral blood mononuclear cells, collected in the third trimester of pregnancy. The receptors stem from a female donor with multiple sclerosis, enrolled in a pregnancy study.

The V call is TRBV19, the J call TRBJ2-1; D is undetermined. The germline V and J ends were trimmed by 7 bases and 8 bases, with 15 bases remaining between them. CDR1 LNHDA and CDR2 SQIVND come from the germline V gene (reference sequence). CDR3 size: 13 residues. The CDR3 reads CASTQARRDEQFF. CDR3 bases: TGTGCCAGTACCCAAGCACGCCGGGATGAGCAGTTCTTC.

V and J are TRBV5-5 and TRBJ1-2, with 7 bases fitting TRBD1. Germline V lookup: CDR1 SGHKS, CDR2 YYEKEE (reference sequence). CDR3 size: 14 residues. V gave up 5 bases and J gave up 8 bases; unmatched junction bases: 12. CDR3 nucleotides: TGTGCCAGCAGGCCAGACAGGGCCTCTTGGGGCTACACCTTC. Translating it yields CASRPDRASWGYTF.

The genes are TRBV7-3 and TRBJ2-3; 9 bases map to TRBD2. The CDR3 length is 15 residues. J gave up 2 bases and V 5 bases, and 5 bases lay outside the gene matches. CDR1 is SGHTA, CDR2 FQGTGA, per germline. As DNA, the CDR3 is TGTGCCAGCAGCCCCGCGGGGGGGCTCACAGATACGCAGTATTTT. Translating gives CASSPAGGLTDTQYF.

V usage is TRBV29-1 and J usage is TRBJ2-3; D unresolved. CDR3 size: 13 residues. The V end lost 4 bases, the J end lost 4 bases, and 12 bases lay between the germline ends. CDR1 is SQVTM and CDR2 is ANQGSEA in the germline V gene. CDR3 nucleotide sequence: TGCAGCGTTGGGTCAGATCGCCCAGATACGCAGTATTTT. This gives the protein CSVGSDRPDTQYF.

This clone was counted a few times. The chain uses TRBV4-2 and TRBJ2-1; 7 bases are a match to TRBD1. The trim removed 1 base at V and 4 bases at J, leaving 4 bases unmatched. Germline CDR1 is LGHNA and CDR2 is YNFKEQ. The CDR3 has 15 amino acids. Here the CDR3 DNA reads TGTGCCAGCAGCCAAGTGACAGGGCGGTACAATGAGCAGTTCTTC. It specifies CASSQVTGRYNEQFF.

The chain couples TRBV11-1 to TRBJ2-1; 7 nucleotides line up with TRBD1. V was clipped by 1 base and J by 4 bases; unmatched bases: 4. CDR1 is SGHAT, CDR2 FQDESV, per germline (reference sequence). The CDR3 sequence is 15 residues long. CDR3 in amino acids: CASSLDRGGYNEQFF. In DNA form, the CDR3 reads TGTGCCAGCAGCTTAGACAGGGGTGGATACAATGAGCAGTTCTTC.

V usage is TRBV18 and J usage is TRBJ1-5; D call uncertain. Germline assignment: CDR1 KGHSH and CDR2 LQKENI. V was cut by 1 base and J by 3 bases, with 10 bases left in between. The CDR3 sequence is 15 residues long. CDR3 residues: CASSPLVRDNQPQHF. Written as DNA, the CDR3 is TGTGCCAGCTCACCACTTGTCCGGGACAATCAGCCCCAGCATTTT.

This clone was seen a few times. The chain has TRBV10-3 and TRBJ1-5; D unresolved. Germline V gives CDR1 ENHRY, CDR2 SYGVKD. Between the trimmed V and J ends, which lost 4 bases and 7 bases, there was a span of 14 bases. CDR3 length: 14 residues. CDR3 DNA: TGTGCCATCAGTGCAGAGTTCTCGGGACAGCCCCAGCATTTT. This codes for CAISAEFSGQPQHF.

J is TRBJ2-7 and V is TRBV18; perhaps TRBD1 as D (6 bases). Germline V gene sequence: CDR1 KGHSH, CDR2 LQKENI. V gave up 6 bases and J gave up 7 bases, with 22 bases separating them. This CDR3 contains 15 residues. The CDR3 spells CASSPGTLPPSEQYF. The CDR3 DNA sequence: TGTGCCAGCTCCCCTGGGACACTACCCCCTAGTGAGCAGTACTTC.

This clone was seen only a few times. The rearrangement joins TRBV10-3 to TRBJ2-7; 7 bases are shared with TRBD1. This CDR3 has 12 amino acids. Looked up from germline, CDR1 is ENHRY and CDR2 is SYGVKD. V dropped 6 bases and J dropped 2; count of bases not matched to a gene: 1. The CDR3 is CAIRGQTYEQYF. CDR3 in DNA: TGTGCCATCAGGGGACAGACCTACGAGCAGTACTTC.